The clone carrying this T cell receptor (beta chain) was seen more than once but under ten times. The genes and germline here are from mouse. The identical CDR3 is also encoded by other nucleotide sequences in the sample. A sort of pooled cutaneous lymph node cells used CD4, CD8alpha, NKG2D, NKG2ACE and other stains. This record belongs to a study of CD8+ T cells in alopecia areata. Sequencing templates came from extracted RNA that was reverse transcribed into cDNA. Clones were read by immunoSEQ multiplex PCR, and TCRdb kept only the in-frame ones, dropping some. Recorded here are over 250,000 clones, none singletons. Sequenced input: CD4+ T cells sorted from a lymph node. This TCR derives from a C3H/HeJ mouse with alopecia areata. The mouse line has the MHC haplotype H2-k.

CDR3 DNA, as far as it was read: TGCACCTGCAGTGCCGGGGGGCTTGCT. Amino acid sequence: CTCSAGGLA. The entire CDR3 sequence reads CTCSAGGLAEQFF. This chain links TRBV1 with TRBJ2-1; D perhaps matches TRBD2 (7 bases). The CDR3 end lies 4 residues beyond the end of the read and is filled in from the germline J gene. Per the germline V gene, CDR1 is NSQYPW and CDR2 is LRSPGD (reference sequence). Trimming stripped 3 bases from V and 6 bases from J, with 9 bases between. This CDR3 contains 13 residues.